This T cell receptor (beta chain) came from a study of blood T cell repertoires in COVID-19. Overall study: Sample material is recorded as cDNA or gDNA derived from T cells, B-cell-depleted T cells, or PBMCs.

In the original processing: Reference gene primer amplification gave nucleated cell count estimates. Sequencing used immunoSEQ multiplex PCR; TCRdb keeps in-frame clones, though not all of them. V, J and clone size reflect that table, while D and trimming were determined from the DNA. Among under 200,000 clones, about 86% were seen once, and the ten largest hold 3% to 4%. This CDR3 spans 13 amino acids. Germline CDR1 is SEHNR and CDR2 is FQNEAQ (reference sequence). The V end was cut by 0 bases, the J end by 7 bases, with 7 bases between. The specimen sequenced was peripheral blood. The gene calls are TRBV7-9 and TRBJ1-5; no clear D. The receptor's source is a woman in her 70s with acute or convalescent COVID-19. The CDR3 nucleotides are TGTGCCAGCAGCTTAGCGTCATCCCAGCCCCAGCATTTT. It yields the protein CASSLASSQPQHF.